This TCR beta chain comes out of a study of graft-versus-host responses after intestinal transplantation. Study at large: Isolated intestinal, liver-intestinal, or multivisceral transplants had been given to the recipients. General study points: High graft-versus-host to host-versus-graft T cell clonal ratios marked allografts of patients with graft-donor macrochimerism. Recipient-marrow GvH clones were detected, some having first appeared in ileum or blood.

Some clones are missing from TCRdb's copy, which holds only in-frame ones; the method was immunoSEQ multiplex PCR. The sample records some 41,000 clones, roughly nine tenths being singletons. Turning to this clone: Its matching antigen is unknown.

The V gene's germline CDR1 is MRHNA and CDR2 SNTAGT. V lost 6 bases and J lost 0; bases outside the gene matches: 5. The CDR3 totals 16 residues. The TCR sequence derives from a human patient who received an intestinal transplant, so some T cells may come from the graft donor. The chain combines TRBV6-4 with TRBJ2-2; 9 nucleotides align to TRBD1. The source material was PBMCs, sampled about 330 days after intestinal transplant. CDR3 sequence reads: CASSPQGAANTGELFF. In DNA form, the CDR3 reads TGTGCCAGCAGCCCACAGGGGGCGGCGAACACCGGGGAGCTGTTTTTT.